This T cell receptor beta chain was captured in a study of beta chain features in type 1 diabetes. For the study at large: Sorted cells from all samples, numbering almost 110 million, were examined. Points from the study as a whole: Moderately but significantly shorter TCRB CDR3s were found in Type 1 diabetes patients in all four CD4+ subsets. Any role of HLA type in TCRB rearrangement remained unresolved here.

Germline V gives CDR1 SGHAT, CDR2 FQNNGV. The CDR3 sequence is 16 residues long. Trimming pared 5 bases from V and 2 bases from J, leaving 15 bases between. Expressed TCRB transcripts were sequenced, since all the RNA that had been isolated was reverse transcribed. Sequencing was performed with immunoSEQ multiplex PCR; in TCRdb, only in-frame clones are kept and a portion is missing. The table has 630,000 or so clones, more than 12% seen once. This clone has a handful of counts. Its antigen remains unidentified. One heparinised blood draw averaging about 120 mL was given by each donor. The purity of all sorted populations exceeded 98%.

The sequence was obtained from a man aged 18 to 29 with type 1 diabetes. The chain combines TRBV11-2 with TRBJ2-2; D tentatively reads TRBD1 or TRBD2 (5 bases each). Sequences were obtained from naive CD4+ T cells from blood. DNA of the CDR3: TGTGCCAGCAGCCCCCGGGACCCGAGAAACACCGGGGAGCTGTTTTTT. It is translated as CASSPRDPRNTGELFF. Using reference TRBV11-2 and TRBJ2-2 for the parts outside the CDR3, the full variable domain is EAGVAQSPRYKIIEKRQSVAFWCNPISGHATLYWYQQILGQGPKLLIQFQNNGVVDDSQLPKDRFSAERLKGVDSTLKIQPAKLEDSAVYLCASSPRDPRNTGELFFGEGSRLTVL.